The source of this T cell receptor (beta chain) is a study of breast tumors, draining lymph nodes, adjacent tissues. Study-level findings and limits: The lymph node origin of tumor T cells was framed as consistent with a hypothesis, not demonstrated. Luminal-like breast cancer showed significantly higher tumor–nontumor repertoire similarity than basal-like.

The lymph nodes were axillary draining lymph nodes from breast cancer patients. Per germline, CDR1 LNHDA and CDR2 SQIVND (reference sequence). The CDR3 extends over 17 amino acids. V gave up 5 bases and J gave up 0 bases, with 17 bases separating them. This clonotype was picked up many times. Its antigen is currently unknown. TCRdb analysed the multiplex PCR reads with MiXCR anew, one entry per CDR3 protein. The sample yields about 220,000 distinct CDR3 sequences, nearly 35% seen once. The chain couples TRBV19 to TRBJ1-3; the D is unclear. The sample was axillary lymph node tissue. This receptor was obtained from a female donor with breast cancer. Some clones in this sample may be carry-over from other donors' samples. CDR3 residues: CASSPPSTLISGNTIYF. The CDR3 coding sequence is TGTGCCAGTAGTCCACCCTCGACACTCATCTCTGGAAACACCATATATTTT.